These 29 T cell receptor beta chains share one sample of origin, sequenced in a study of HIV-infected patients and healthy controls. Reverse transcription used around 540 ng RNA and constant-region primers for alpha and beta. Using multiplexing indices, alpha and beta chain libraries were generated apart by chain-specific third strand synthesis. TCRdb re-called the 5' RACE reads through MiXCR, storing one row per CDR3 protein. The table lists around 7,400 distinct CDR3 sequences, about a tenth of them singletons, with about 15% in the top ten. No cell fractionation was done, so the repertoire covers all unsorted peripheral blood T cells. Sequenced material: blood, taken before antiretroviral therapy. The receptors were sampled from an adult with HIV infection.

This clonotype came up many times. V gene TRBV6-1 combines with J gene TRBJ2-1, with TRBD2 matching 14 bases. The V gene's germline CDR1 is MNHNS and CDR2 SASEGT. This CDR3 has 16 amino acids. V shed 7 bases, J shed 3 bases, and the junction held 5 bases outside the gene matches. CDR3 in DNA: TGTGCCAGCATCTATGGGACTAGCGGGGGCTACAATGAGCAGTTCTTC. Protein product: CASIYGTSGGYNEQFF.

This clonotype appeared many times. V is TRBV20-1 and J is TRBJ2-5; maybe TRBD1 (6 bases). The CDR3 loop spans 13 amino acids. The germline V gene encodes CDR1 DFQATT and CDR2 SNEGSKA (reference sequence). Between the trimmed V and J ends, which lost 0 bases and 5 bases, there was a span of 10 bases. This CDR3 reads CSARDRGGETQYF. As DNA, the CDR3 is TGCAGTGCTAGAGACAGGGGCGGGGAGACCCAGTACTTC.

This clonotype qualifies as medium-sized. The V call is TRBV7-6, the J call TRBJ2-1; TRBD1 might be the D (5 bases). The CDR3 runs 15 residues. The germline CDR1 and CDR2 sequences are SGHVS and FNYEAQ. V lost 5 bases, J lost 6 bases, and 17 bases lay in between. The DNA of the CDR3 is TGTGCCAGCAGCCTCCGGTGGTCGACAGTCAATGAGCAGTTCTTC. Its protein product is CASSLRWSTVNEQFF.

This clonotype was observed a few times. The chain joins TRBV7-2 to TRBJ2-7, with 7 bases fitting TRBD1. There are 14 residues in the CDR3. Germline V gene data show CDR1 as SGHTA and CDR2 as FQGNSA. V trimming: 5 bases; J trimming: 0 bases; junction bases outside the gene matches: 4. The CDR3 nucleotides are TGTGCCAGCAGCGCGACAGGGAGCTCCTACGAGCAGTACTTC. It specifies CASSATGSSYEQYF.

CDR3 in DNA: TGTGCCATCAGTGACCCGGACAGAGGCTCCTTGAACATTCAGTACTTC. Amino acids: CAISDPDRGSLNIQYF. The chain uses TRBV10-3 and TRBJ2-4; D possibly corresponds to TRBD1 (6 bases). Trimming removed 3 bases from V and 7 bases from J, with 19 bases in between. The CDR3 has 16 amino acids. Germline V gene lookup returns CDR1 ENHRY and CDR2 SYGVKD.

This clonotype was found many times. The chain combines TRBV6-5 with TRBJ2-7, with TRBD2 identical over 7 bases. The CDR3 runs 15 residues. Germline-derived CDR1 and CDR2 are MNHEY and SVGAGI. V trimming: 2 bases; J trimming: 2 bases; junction bases outside the gene matches: 6. This CDR3 is CASSYGSAGAYEQYF. DNA of the CDR3: TGTGCCAGCAGTTACGGGTCGGCGGGGGCCTACGAGCAGTACTTC.

This clonotype was observed many times. The gene calls are TRBV6-6 and TRBJ1-1, with TRBD1 as a possible D gene (5 bases). Trimming stripped 6 bases from V and 1 base from J, with 12 bases between. The CDR3 loop spans 14 amino acids. Germline V lookup: CDR1 MNHNY, CDR2 SVGAGI (reference sequence). CDR3 sequence reads: CASRWRGANTEAFF. For the CDR3, the DNA is TGTGCCAGCAGGTGGAGAGGGGCGAACACTGAAGCTTTCTTT.

This clonotype was counted ten times or more. The chain joins TRBV6-6 to TRBJ1-2; TRBD1 is a possible D gene (5 bases). The CDR3 has 12 residues. V dropped 6 bases and J dropped 4 bases, with 9 bases sitting between them. In germline, CDR1 is MNHNY, CDR2 SVGAGI (reference sequence). The CDR3 protein is CASRWGSYGYTF. CDR3 coding DNA: TGTGCCAGCAGGTGGGGGTCCTATGGCTACACCTTC.

This clonotype was picked up many times. This chain links TRBV11-2 with TRBJ2-1; 12 nucleotides align to TRBD2. The germline gives CDR1 SGHAT, CDR2 FQNNGV. CDR3 length: 16 amino acids. Germline trimming cut 5 bases from V and 5 bases from J; bases unmatched to any gene: 7. The CDR3 nucleotides are TGTGCCAGCAGCCTACTAGCGGGGGGCCGGGACAATGAGCAGTTCTTC. The encoded protein is CASSLLAGGRDNEQFF.

This clonotype was seen ten or more times. The rearrangement uses TRBV19 and TRBJ2-2; D is ambiguous. The V end lost 7 bases, the J end lost 5 bases, and 8 bases lay between the germline ends. CDR1 and CDR2 from the germline V gene are LNHDA and SQIVND (reference sequence). This CDR3 contains 12 residues. CDR3 sequence (DNA): TGTGCCAGTAAGCTGAGGACCGGGGAGCTGTTTTTT. Translated: CASKLRTGELFF.

This clonotype ranks as medium-sized. This chain joins TRBV5-1 and TRBJ2-1; 10 positions match TRBD2. The J segment lost 5 bases and the V segment lost 1 base, leaving 9 bases of the junction unmatched. Germline CDR1 reads SGHRS; CDR2 reads YFSETQ. CDR3 length: 17 amino acids. As DNA, the CDR3 is TGCGCCAGCAGCTTGTGGGCTAGCGGGGGATCACACAATGAGCAGTTCTTC. This codes for CASSLWASGGSHNEQFF. The variable domain in full, completed from reference TRBV5-1 and TRBJ2-1, reads KAGVTQTPRYLIKTRGQQVTLSCSPISGHRSVSWYQQTPGQGLQFLFEYFSETQRNKGNFPGRFSGRQFSNSRSEMNVSTLELGDSALYLCASSLWASGGSHNEQFFGPGTRLTVL.

This clonotype was seen once. The chain carries TRBV7-3 and TRBJ2-1, with 8 bases fitting TRBD2. This CDR3 comprises 12 residues. V was clipped by 4 bases and J by 13 bases; unmatched bases: 6. Germline V gene data show CDR1 as SGHTA and CDR2 as FQGTGA. The CDR3 spells CASSSPGTRQFF. CDR3 sequence (DNA): TGTGCCAGCAGCTCCCCCGGGACTAGACAGTTCTTC.

This clonotype has ten or more counts. V usage is TRBV10-2 and J usage is TRBJ2-5; D is possibly TRBD1 or TRBD2 (5 bases each). Between the trimmed V and J ends, which lost 5 bases and 4 bases, there was a span of 14 bases. Looked up from germline, CDR1 is WSHSY and CDR2 is SAAADI. This CDR3 contains 14 residues. The CDR3 DNA sequence: TGCGCCAGCAGTCCTTCCGGGGCAGGAGAGACCCAGTACTTC. It translates to CASSPSGAGETQYF.

In this sample, this clonotype turned up many times. The rearrangement joins TRBV4-2 to TRBJ2-6, with D perhaps matching TRBD1 (8 bases). Looked up from germline, CDR1 is LGHNA and CDR2 is YNFKEQ. The CDR3 covers 17 residues. Trimming took 4 bases from V and 1 from J, leaving 14 bases between them. CDR3 nucleotide sequence: TGTGCCAGCAGCCTGGACAGGGAGGGTTCTGGGGCCAACGTCCTGACTTTC. Protein: CASSLDREGSGANVLTF.

This clonotype was found many times. This chain joins TRBV6-2 or TRBV6-3 and TRBJ1-5; 8 nucleotides align to TRBD1. CDR1 is MNHEY and CDR2 is SVGEGT in the germline V gene. J lost 7 bases, V lost 7 bases, and 9 bases had no gene match. The CDR3 runs to 14 residues. CDR3 DNA sequence: TGTGCCAGCAACCCGACAGGGGTTGGGCAGCCCCAGCATTTT. It specifies CASNPTGVGQPQHF.

This clonotype was observed a handful of times. This rearrangement joins TRBV15 to TRBJ1-5, with TRBD1 matching 9 bases. Trimming cost V 0 bases and J 6 bases; bases outside gene matches: 6. The CDR3 has 16 amino acids. Germline V gene sequence: CDR1 LNHNV, CDR2 YYDKDF (reference sequence). The CDR3 nucleotides read TGTGCCACCAGCAGAGATGACAGGGGGAAAGGTCAGCCCCAGCATTTT. It translates to CATSRDDRGKGQPQHF.

This clonotype is deemed medium-sized. The genes are TRBV7-2 and TRBJ2-3, with TRBD2 identical over 9 bases. V dropped 1 base and J dropped 6; count of bases not matched to a gene: 5. Germline-derived CDR1 and CDR2 are SGHTA and FQGNSA. The CDR3 runs to 15 residues. The CDR3 DNA reads as TGTGCCAGCAGCTTAGAGCGGGGGGTAGAGGATACGCAGTATTTT. It translates to CASSLERGVEDTQYF. The full variable domain, its missing parts supplied by reference TRBV7-2 and TRBJ2-3, is GAGVSQSPSNKVTEKGKDVELRCDPISGHTALYWYRQSLGQGLEFLIYFQGNSAPDKSGLPSDRFSAERTGGSVSTLTIQRTQQEDSAVYLCASSLERGVEDTQYFGPGTRLTVL.

This clonotype was seen repeatedly, ten times or more. The chain recombines TRBV7-6 with TRBJ2-7; TRBD2 aligns across 12 bases. V gave up 2 bases and J gave up 1 base; unmatched junction bases: 6. Per the germline V gene, CDR1 is SGHVS and CDR2 is FNYEAQ. The CDR3 has 17 residues. The CDR3 nucleotides are TGTGCCAGCAGCTTAACGGCTAGCGGGGGGGTATCCTACGAGCAGTACTTC. Translated, it gives CASSLTASGGVSYEQYF.

By share, this clonotype counts as medium-sized (0.01 to 0.1%). The rearrangement joins TRBV5-6 to TRBJ2-7, with TRBD1 matching over 9 bases. The CDR3 is made up of 14 amino acids. V lost 4 bases to trimming and J lost 5 bases; unmatched junction nucleotides: 7. Germline V gene data show CDR1 as SGHDT and CDR2 as YYEEEE. Here the CDR3 reads CASSAGQGPHEQYF. The CDR3 DNA reads as TGTGCCAGCAGCGCCGGACAGGGGCCCCACGAGCAGTACTTC.

In its sample, this clonotype was seen a few times. J is TRBJ2-1 and V is TRBV5-4; 10 positions match TRBD1. V was clipped by 0 bases and J by 0 bases; unmatched bases: 6. CDR3 size: 18 residues. Germline CDR1 SGHNT, CDR2 YYREEE (reference sequence). The CDR3 coding sequence is TGTGCCAGCAGCTTGGGGACAGGGGGAGTAAACTCCTACAATGAGCAGTTCTTC. Encoded protein: CASSLGTGGVNSYNEQFF.

This clonotype was detected ten times or more. This sequence joins TRBV20-1 and TRBJ2-5, with TRBD2 as a possible D gene (5 bases). CDR1 DFQATT and CDR2 SNEGSKA come from the germline V gene (reference sequence). The V end was cut by 0 bases, the J end by 3 bases, with 8 bases between. The CDR3 runs to 13 residues. CDR3 bases: TGCAGTGCTAGAGATTTGAGGGAAGAGACCCAGTACTTC. It is translated as CSARDLREETQYF.

In its sample, this clonotype was seen many times. A much larger clone is a single base away; this may be a read error. The chain is built from TRBV7-8 and TRBJ2-7, with D possibly matching TRBD1 (6 bases). The CDR3 is made up of 14 amino acids. The V and J ends lost 1 base and 7 bases respectively, with 14 bases between them. Germline loops: CDR1 SGHVS, CDR2 FQNEAQ. This CDR3 reads CASSLEETGREQYF. In nucleotides, the CDR3 is TGTGCCAGCAGCTTAGAAGAGACAGGCCGAGAGCAGTACTTC.

This clonotype occurred many times. V usage is TRBV18 and J usage is TRBJ2-5; TRBD2 matches at 14 bases. Trimming at V came to 0 bases and at J to 10 bases, leaving 10 bases not matched to a gene. Germline CDR1 and CDR2: KGHSH and LQKENI. The CDR3 has 17 amino acids. The CDR3 nucleotides read TGTGCCAGCTCACCACCCTTTGGGGGACTAGCGGGAGAAGGCCAGTACTTC. It encodes CASSPPFGGLAGEGQYF. Combining the CDR3 with reference TRBV18 and TRBJ2-5 gives the whole variable domain NAGVMQNPRHLVRRRGQEARLRCSPMKGHSHVYWYRQLPEEGLKFMVYLQKENIIDESGMPKERFSAEFPKEGPSILRIQQVVRGDSAAYFCASSPPFGGLAGEGQYFGPGTRLLVL.

The CDR3 DNA follows: TGTGCCAGCAGCGCGCACGTTGGGCCCCCCCACAATGAGCAGTTCTTC. It encodes CASSAHVGPPHNEQFF. V usage is TRBV9 and J usage is TRBJ2-1, with D hard to call. This CDR3 region has 16 residues. The germline V and J ends were trimmed by 3 bases and 5 bases, with 18 bases remaining between them. Germline loops: CDR1 SGDLS, CDR2 YYNGEE.

In its sample, this clonotype was seen many times. The chain links TRBV6-2 or TRBV6-3 to TRBJ2-3; 7 nucleotides line up with TRBD2. The ends lost 5 bases at V and 6 bases at J; junction bases unmatched: 11. CDR1 and CDR2 (germline): MNHEY, SVGEGT. The CDR3 length is 15 residues. Here the CDR3 DNA reads TGTGCCAGCAGTCCCTTGGCGGGGGTCGGGGATACGCAGTATTTT. Residues: CASSPLAGVGDTQYF.

This clonotype counts as medium-sized. This chain links TRBV12-3 or TRBV12-4 with TRBJ2-6; weak D call: TRBD1 (5 bases). This CDR3 is 15 amino acids long. V was pared by 5 bases and J by 2 bases, with 10 bases between. CDR3 sequence: CASSHQGTGANVLTF. DNA of the CDR3: TGTGCCAGCAGTCACCAGGGTACTGGGGCCAACGTCCTGACTTTC.

The chain has TRBV5-5 and TRBJ2-7; 8 nucleotides agree with TRBD1. There are 14 residues in the CDR3. From germline, CDR1 is SGHKS and CDR2 YYEKEE (reference sequence). The V and J ends lost 0 bases and 6 bases, in that order; junction bases with no gene match: 5. The CDR3 sequence: CASSLATGGGEQYF. As DNA, the CDR3 is TGTGCCAGCAGCTTGGCCACAGGGGGTGGCGAGCAGTACTTC.

This clonotype is medium-sized (0.01 to 0.1%) in the sample. This chain joins TRBV20-1 and TRBJ1-1, with 9 bases identical to TRBD1. Germline V gene data show CDR1 as DFQATT and CDR2 as SNEGSKA (reference sequence). CDR3 length: 15 residues. The V segment lost 7 bases and the J segment 2 bases; nucleotides outside the gene matches: 11. The CDR3 nucleotides are TGCAGTGTCGAAACCGGGACAGGGTTTAACACTGAAGCTTTCTTT. This gives the protein CSVETGTGFNTEAFF.

This clonotype was seen many times. J is TRBJ2-7 and V is TRBV10-2, with D unresolved. From germline, CDR1 is WSHSY and CDR2 SAAADI. CDR3 length: 14 amino acids. Trimming stripped 5 bases from V and 0 bases from J, with 11 bases between. Here the CDR3 reads CASSRPFISYEQYF. The CDR3 nucleotides read TGCGCCAGCAGTCGACCGTTCATCTCCTACGAGCAGTACTTC.